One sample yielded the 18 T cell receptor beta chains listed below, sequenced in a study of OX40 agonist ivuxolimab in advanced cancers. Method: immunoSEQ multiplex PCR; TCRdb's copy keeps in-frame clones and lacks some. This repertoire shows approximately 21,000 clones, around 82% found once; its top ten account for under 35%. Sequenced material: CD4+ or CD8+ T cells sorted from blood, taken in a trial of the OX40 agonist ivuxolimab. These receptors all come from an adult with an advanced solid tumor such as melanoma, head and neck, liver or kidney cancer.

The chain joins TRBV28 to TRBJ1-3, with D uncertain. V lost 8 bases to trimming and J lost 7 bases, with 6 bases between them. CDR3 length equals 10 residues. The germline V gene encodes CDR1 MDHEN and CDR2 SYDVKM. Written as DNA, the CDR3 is TGTGCCAGCGTGAAGAACACCATATATTTT. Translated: CASVKNTIYF.

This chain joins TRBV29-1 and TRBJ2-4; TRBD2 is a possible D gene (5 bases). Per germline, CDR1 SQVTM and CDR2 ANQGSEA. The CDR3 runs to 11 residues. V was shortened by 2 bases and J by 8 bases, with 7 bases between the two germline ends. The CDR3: CSVERGDIQYF. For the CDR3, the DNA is TGCAGCGTTGAACGGGGAGACATTCAGTACTTC.

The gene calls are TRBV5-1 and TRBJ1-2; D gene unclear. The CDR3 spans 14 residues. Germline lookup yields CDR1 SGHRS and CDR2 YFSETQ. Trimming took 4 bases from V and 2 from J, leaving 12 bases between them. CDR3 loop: CASSPGSGNYGYTF. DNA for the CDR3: TGCGCCAGCAGCCCAGGCTCGGGCAACTATGGCTACACCTTC.

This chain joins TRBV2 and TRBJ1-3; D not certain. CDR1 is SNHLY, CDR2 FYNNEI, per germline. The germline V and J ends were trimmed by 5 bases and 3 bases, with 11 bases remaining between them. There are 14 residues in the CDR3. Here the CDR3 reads CASSPQEGGNTIYF. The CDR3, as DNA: TGTGCCAGCAGTCCCCAGGAAGGTGGAAACACCATATATTTT.

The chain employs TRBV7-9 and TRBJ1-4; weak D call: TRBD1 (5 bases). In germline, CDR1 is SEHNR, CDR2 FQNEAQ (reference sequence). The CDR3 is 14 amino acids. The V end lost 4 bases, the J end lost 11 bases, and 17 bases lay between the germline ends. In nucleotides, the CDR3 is TGTGCCAGCAGCTCCCAAGCCGGGGCCAGGAAACTGTTTTTT. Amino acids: CASSSQAGARKLFF.

Here the CDR3 reads CASSPGPNTGELFF. In nucleotides, the CDR3 is TGTGCCAGCAGCCCCGGACCAAACACCGGGGAGCTGTTTTTT. The rearrangement uses TRBV7-2 and TRBJ2-2; D gene uncertain. The CDR3 extends over 14 amino acids. Trimming stripped 5 bases from V and 2 bases from J, with 9 bases between. The germline V gene has CDR1 SGHTA and CDR2 FQGNSA.

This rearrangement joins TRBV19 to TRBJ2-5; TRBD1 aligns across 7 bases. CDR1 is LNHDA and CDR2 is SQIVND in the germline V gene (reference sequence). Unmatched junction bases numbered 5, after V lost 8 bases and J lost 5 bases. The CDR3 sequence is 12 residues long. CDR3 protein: CASGTGVETQYF. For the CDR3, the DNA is TGTGCCAGTGGTACAGGGGTGGAGACCCAGTACTTC.

This chain's CDR3 is CAWSPGTGGQPQHF. The CDR3 nucleotides read TGTGCCTGGAGTCCCGGGACAGGGGGCCAGCCCCAGCATTTT. This sequence joins TRBV30 and TRBJ1-5, with 12 bases identical to TRBD1. This CDR3 has 14 residues. V gave up 2 bases and J gave up 7 bases; unmatched junction bases: 3. CDR1 and CDR2 from the germline V gene are GTSNPN and SVGIG (reference sequence). The whole variable domain, remainder taken from reference TRBV30 and TRBJ1-5, is SQTIHQWPATLVQPVGSPLSLECTVEGTSNPNLYWYRQAAGRGLQLLFYSVGIGQISSEVPQNLSASRPQDRQFILSSKKLLLSDSGFYLCAWSPGTGGQPQHFGDGTRLSIL.

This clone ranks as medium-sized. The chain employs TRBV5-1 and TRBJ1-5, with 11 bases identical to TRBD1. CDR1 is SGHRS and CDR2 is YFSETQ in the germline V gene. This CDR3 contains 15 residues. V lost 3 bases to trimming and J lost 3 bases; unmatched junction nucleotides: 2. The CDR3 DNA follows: TGCGCCAGCAGCTGGACAGGGGGCGACAATCAGCCCCAGCATTTT. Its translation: CASSWTGGDNQPQHF.

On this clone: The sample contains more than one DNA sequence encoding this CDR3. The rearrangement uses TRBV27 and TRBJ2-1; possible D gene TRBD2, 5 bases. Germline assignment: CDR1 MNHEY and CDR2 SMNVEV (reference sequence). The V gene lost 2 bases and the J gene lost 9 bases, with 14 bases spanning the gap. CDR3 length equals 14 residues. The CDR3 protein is CASSLDPVGGEQFF. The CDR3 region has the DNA TGTGCCAGCAGTTTAGACCCAGTCGGAGGTGAGCAGTTCTTC.

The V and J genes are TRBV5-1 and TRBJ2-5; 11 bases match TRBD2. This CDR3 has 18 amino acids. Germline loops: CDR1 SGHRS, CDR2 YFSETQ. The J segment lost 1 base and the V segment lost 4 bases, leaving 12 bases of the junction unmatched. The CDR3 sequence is CASSTGTSGTVGQETQYF. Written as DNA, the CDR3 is TGCGCCAGCAGCACCGGGACTAGCGGAACCGTGGGCCAAGAGACCCAGTACTTC.

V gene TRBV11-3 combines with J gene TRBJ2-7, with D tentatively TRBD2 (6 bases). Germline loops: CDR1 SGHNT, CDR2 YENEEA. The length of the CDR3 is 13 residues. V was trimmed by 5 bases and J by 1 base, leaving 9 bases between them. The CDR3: CASSPGTSYEQYF. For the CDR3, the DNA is TGTGCCAGCAGCCCAGGGACTTCCTACGAGCAGTACTTC. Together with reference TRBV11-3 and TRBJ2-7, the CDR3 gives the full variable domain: EAGVVQSPRYKIIEKKQPVAFWCNPISGHNTLYWYLQNLGQGPELLIRYENEEAVDDSQLPKDRFSAERLKGVDSTLKIQPAELGDSAVYLCASSPGTSYEQYFGPGTRLTVT.

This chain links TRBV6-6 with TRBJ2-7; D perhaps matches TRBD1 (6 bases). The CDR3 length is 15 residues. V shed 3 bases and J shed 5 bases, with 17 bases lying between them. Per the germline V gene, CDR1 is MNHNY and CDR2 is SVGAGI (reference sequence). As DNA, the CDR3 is TGTGCCAGCAGTTATTTGGGGGCCGAACTCAACGAGCAGTACTTC. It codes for CASSYLGAELNEQYF.

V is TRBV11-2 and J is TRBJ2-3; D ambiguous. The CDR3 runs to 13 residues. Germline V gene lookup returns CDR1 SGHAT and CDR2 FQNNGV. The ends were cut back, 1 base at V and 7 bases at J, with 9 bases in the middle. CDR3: CASSLGGGNTQYF. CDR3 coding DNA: TGTGCCAGCAGCTTAGGTGGTGGCAATACGCAGTATTTT.

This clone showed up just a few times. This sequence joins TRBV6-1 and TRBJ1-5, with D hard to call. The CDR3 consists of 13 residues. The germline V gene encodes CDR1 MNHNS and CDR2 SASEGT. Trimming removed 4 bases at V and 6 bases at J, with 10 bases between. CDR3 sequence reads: CASSGGWSQPQHF. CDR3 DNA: TGTGCCAGCAGTGGAGGTTGGAGTCAGCCCCAGCATTTT.

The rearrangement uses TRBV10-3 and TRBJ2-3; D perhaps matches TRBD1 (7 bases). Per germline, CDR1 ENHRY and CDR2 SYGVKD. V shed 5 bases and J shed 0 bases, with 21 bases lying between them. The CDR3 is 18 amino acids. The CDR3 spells CAISPGQSGLFSTDTQYF. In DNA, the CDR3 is TGTGCCATCAGTCCGGGACAGTCTGGACTATTTAGCACAGATACGCAGTATTTT.

Written as DNA, the CDR3 is TGTGCTAGTGGTTTGTTTGACTCGGGGACAAGATACTATGGCTACACCTTC. This gives the protein CASGLFDSGTRYYGYTF. The rearrangement joins TRBV12-5 to TRBJ1-2, with D possibly being TRBD1 (6 bases). Germline V gives CDR1 LGHNT, CDR2 FRNRAP. The CDR3 sequence is 17 residues long. Trimming took 2 bases from V and 3 from J, leaving 19 bases between them. The full variable domain, in which reference TRBV12-5 and TRBJ1-2 provide the parts outside the CDR3, is DARVTQTPRHKVTEMGQEVTMRCQPILGHNTVFWYRQTMMQGLELLAYFRNRAPLDDSGMPKDRFSAEMPDATLATLKIQPSEPRDSAVYFCASGLFDSGTRYYGYTFGSGTRLTVV.

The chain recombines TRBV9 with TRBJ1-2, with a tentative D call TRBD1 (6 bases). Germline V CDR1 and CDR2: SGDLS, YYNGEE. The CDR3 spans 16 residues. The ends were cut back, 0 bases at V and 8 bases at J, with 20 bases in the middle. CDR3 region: CASSVEGGAQSRGYTF. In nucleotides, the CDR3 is TGTGCCAGCAGCGTAGAAGGGGGGGCGCAGTCGCGGGGCTACACCTTC. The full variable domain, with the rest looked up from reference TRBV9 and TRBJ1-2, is DSGVTQTPKHLITATGQRVTLRCSPRSGDLSVYWYQQSLDQGLQFLIQYYNGEERAKGNILERFSAQQFPDLHSELNLSSLELGDSALYFCASSVEGGAQSRGYTFGSGTRLTVV.